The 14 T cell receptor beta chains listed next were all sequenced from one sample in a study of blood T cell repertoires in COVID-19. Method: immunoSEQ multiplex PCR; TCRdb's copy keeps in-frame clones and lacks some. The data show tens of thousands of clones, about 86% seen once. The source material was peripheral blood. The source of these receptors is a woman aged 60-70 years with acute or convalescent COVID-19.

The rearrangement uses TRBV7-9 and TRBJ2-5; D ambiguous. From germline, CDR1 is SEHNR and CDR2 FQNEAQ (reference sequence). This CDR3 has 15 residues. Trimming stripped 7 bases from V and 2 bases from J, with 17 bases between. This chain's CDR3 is CASTPQSGPQETQYF. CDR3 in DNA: TGTGCCAGCACCCCTCAGTCAGGTCCTCAAGAGACCCAGTACTTC.

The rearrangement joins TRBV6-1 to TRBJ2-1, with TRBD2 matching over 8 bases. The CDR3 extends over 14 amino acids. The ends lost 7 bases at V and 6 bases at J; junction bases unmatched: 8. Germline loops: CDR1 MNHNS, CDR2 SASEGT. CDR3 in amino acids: CASIKGLVFNEQFF. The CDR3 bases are TGTGCCAGCATAAAGGGACTAGTGTTCAATGAGCAGTTCTTC.

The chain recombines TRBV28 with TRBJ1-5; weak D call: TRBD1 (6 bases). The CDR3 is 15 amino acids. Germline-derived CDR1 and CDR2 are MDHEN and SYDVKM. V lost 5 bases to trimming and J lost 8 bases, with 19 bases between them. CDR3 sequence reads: CASSPPRGGVEPQHF. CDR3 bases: TGTGCCAGCAGTCCTCCTCGAGGGGGTGTAGAGCCCCAGCATTTT.

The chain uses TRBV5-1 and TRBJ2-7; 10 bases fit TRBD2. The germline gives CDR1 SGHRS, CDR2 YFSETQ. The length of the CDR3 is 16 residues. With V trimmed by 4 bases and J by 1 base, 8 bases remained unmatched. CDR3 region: CASSPGAAGGSYEQYF. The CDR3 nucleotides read TGCGCCAGCAGCCCTGGAGCAGCGGGAGGGTCCTACGAGCAGTACTTC.

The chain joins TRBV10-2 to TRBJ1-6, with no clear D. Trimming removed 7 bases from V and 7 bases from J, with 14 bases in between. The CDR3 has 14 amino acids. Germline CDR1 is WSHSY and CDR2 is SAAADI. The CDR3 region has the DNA TGCGCCAGCACACCGGGGAACCGGAATTCACCCCTCCACTTT. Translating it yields CASTPGNRNSPLHF.

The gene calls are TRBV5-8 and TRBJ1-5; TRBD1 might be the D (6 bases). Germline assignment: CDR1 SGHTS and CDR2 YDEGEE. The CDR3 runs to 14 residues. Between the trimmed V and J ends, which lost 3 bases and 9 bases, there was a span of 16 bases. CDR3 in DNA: TGTGCCAGCAGCTCAAACAGGGACCCGACGCCCCAGCATTTT. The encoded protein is CASSSNRDPTPQHF.

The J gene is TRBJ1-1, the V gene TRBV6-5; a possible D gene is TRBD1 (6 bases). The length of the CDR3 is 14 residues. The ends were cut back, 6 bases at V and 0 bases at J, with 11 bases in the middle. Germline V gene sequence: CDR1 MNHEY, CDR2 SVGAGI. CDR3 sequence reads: CASRVDSLNTEAFF. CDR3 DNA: TGTGCCAGCAGGGTGGACAGTCTGAACACTGAAGCTTTCTTT.

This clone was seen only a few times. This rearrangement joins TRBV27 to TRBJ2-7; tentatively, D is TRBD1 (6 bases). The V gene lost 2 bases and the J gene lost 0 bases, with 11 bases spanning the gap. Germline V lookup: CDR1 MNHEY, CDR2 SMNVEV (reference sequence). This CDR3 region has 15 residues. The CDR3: CASSLDRITSYEQYF. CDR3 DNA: TGTGCCAGCAGTTTAGACAGGATCACCTCCTACGAGCAGTACTTC.

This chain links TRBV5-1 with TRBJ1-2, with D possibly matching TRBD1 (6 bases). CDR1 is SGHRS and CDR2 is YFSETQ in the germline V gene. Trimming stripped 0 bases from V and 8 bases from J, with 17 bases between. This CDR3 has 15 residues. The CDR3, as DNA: TGCGCCAGCAGCTTGGAAGGACAGAAGGGAAGCGGCTACACCTTC. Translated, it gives CASSLEGQKGSGYTF.

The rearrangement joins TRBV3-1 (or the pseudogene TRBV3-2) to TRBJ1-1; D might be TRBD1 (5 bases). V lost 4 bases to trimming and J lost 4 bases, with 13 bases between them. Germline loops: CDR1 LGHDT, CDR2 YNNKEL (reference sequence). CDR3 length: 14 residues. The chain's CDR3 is CASSLSRALTEAFF. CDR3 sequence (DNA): TGTGCCAGCAGCCTTTCCAGGGCCCTCACTGAAGCTTTCTTT.

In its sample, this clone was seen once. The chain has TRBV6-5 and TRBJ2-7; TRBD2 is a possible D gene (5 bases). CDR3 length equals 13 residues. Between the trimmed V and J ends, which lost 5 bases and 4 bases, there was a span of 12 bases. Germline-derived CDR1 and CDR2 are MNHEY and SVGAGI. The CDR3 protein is CASSHRERYEQYF. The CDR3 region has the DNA TGTGCCAGCAGTCATCGGGAAAGGTACGAGCAGTACTTC.

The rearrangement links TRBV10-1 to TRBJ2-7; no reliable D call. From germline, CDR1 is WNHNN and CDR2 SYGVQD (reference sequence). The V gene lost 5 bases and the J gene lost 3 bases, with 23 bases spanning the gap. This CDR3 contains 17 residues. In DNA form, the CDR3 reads TGCGCCAGCAGTCCCCAGGCCGAAGGCCGCTTCAACTACGAGCAGTACTTC. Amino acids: CASSPQAEGRFNYEQYF.

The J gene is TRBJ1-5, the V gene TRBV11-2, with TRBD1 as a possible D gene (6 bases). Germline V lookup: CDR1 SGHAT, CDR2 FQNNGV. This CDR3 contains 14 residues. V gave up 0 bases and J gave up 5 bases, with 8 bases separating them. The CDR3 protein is CASSLETGYQPQHF. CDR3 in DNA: TGTGCCAGCAGCTTAGAAACAGGGTATCAGCCCCAGCATTTT.

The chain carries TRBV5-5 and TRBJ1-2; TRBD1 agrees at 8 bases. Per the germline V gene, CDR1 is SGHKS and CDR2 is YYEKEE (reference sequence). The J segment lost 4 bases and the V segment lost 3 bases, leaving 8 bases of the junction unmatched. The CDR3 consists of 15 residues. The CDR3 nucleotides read TGTGCCAGCAGCTCCGCGACAGGGGCCAGCTATGGCTACACCTTC. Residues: CASSSATGASYGYTF. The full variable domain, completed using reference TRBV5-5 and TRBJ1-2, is DAGVTQSPTHLIKTRGQQVTLRCSPISGHKSVSWYQQVLGQGPQFIFQYYEKEERGRGNFPDRFSARQFPNYSSELNVNALLLGDSALYLCASSSATGASYGYTFGSGTRLTVV.